A selection of T cell receptor beta chains follows, all from one sample in a study of blood T cells in healthy people across ages. MiXCR was run by TCRdb on the 5' RACE reads, yielding one entry per CDR3 protein. The sample has some 860,000 distinct CDR3 sequences; about 61% are singletons. Sequenced input: blood. The receptors derive from a man aged 40-49 years in good health. CDR3s include the opening cysteine and the closing phenylalanine or tryptophan. Each record gives: D gene, J gene, clone size, V gene, CDR3 DNA, CDR3 protein. The D gene is left open where the match is weak. Expanded clones are given a class, and other clones once, few, many or no size at all.

.	TRBJ2-7	once	TRBV14	TGTGCCAGCAGCCAAGTTCTGGGTGGGGGAACCTACGAGCAGTACTTC	CASSQVLGGGTYEQYF
.	TRBJ2-1	.	TRBV15	TGTGCCACCAGCAAAGTTGGGGTCCCAGGGAATGAGCAGTTCTTC	CATSKVGVPGNEQFF
TRBD2	TRBJ2-5	.	TRBV6-2/TRBV6-3	TGTGCCAGCAGTTACTTACGCGGGAGTCGGGGGAGAGAGACCCAGTACTTC	CASSYLRGSRGRETQYF
TRBD1	TRBJ1-2	.	TRBV19	TGTGCCGGCGGACAGGCCGGGTTCTATGGCTACACCTTC	CAGGQAGFYGYTF
TRBD2	TRBJ2-4	.	TRBV20-1	TGCAGTGTTGGGGGAGGGAACATTCAGTACTTC	CSVGGGNIQYF
TRBD2	TRBJ2-5	few	TRBV5-6	TGTGCCAGCAACACCGTAGCGGGAGTACAAGAGACCCAGTACTTC	CASNTVAGVQETQYF
.	TRBJ1-4	.	TRBV20-1	TGCAGTGCTAGAGATGAGGGGCGAGAAAAACTGTTTTTT	CSARDEGREKLFF
.	TRBJ1-2	.	TRBV4-2	TGTGCCAGCAGCCAAGATACGGGCTGGGATGGCTACACCTTC	CASSQDTGWDGYTF
TRBD1	TRBJ1-4	.	TRBV15	TGTGCCACCAGCGGCGGACAGGCAACTAATGAAAAACTGTTTTTT	CATSGGQATNEKLFF
.	TRBJ2-1	many	TRBV3-1	TGTGCCAGCAGCCGCCGGTCGACTCTCTACAATGAGCAGTTCTTC	CASSRRSTLYNEQFF
.	TRBJ1-2	.	TRBV30	TGTGCCTGGAGGGGGGACGAGAATCACTATGGCTACACCTTC	CAWRGDENHYGYTF
TRBD2	TRBJ2-3	.	TRBV7-2	TGTGCCAGCAGCTTTAGCGGGGGCCCGACGGCAGATACGCAGTATTTT	CASSFSGGPTADTQYF
.	TRBJ2-7	.	TRBV11-3	TGTGCCAGCAGCTTAGAACAGAGGAAGGAGCAGTACTTC	CASSLEQRKEQYF
TRBD2	TRBJ2-7	once	TRBV3-1	TGTGCCAGCAGCCAAGGGCTGGGTAGCGGGGGCTTCGAGCAGTACTTC	CASSQGLGSGGFEQYF
TRBD1	TRBJ1-1	.	TRBV20-1	TGCAGTGCTAGAGACTTCAGGACAGGGAGTAACACTGAAGCTTTCTTT	CSARDFRTGSNTEAFF
.	TRBJ2-1	.	TRBV3-1	TGTGCCAGCAGCCAGGGGGTTGAAGGCGGTGAGCAGTTCTTC	CASSQGVEGGEQFF
.	TRBJ2-7	few	TRBV7-2	TGTGCCAGCAGCTTAGGTTCGGTTCCAAGGGACGAGCAGTACTTC	CASSLGSVPRDEQYF
TRBD2	TRBJ2-5	once	TRBV5-4	TGTGCCAGCAGCTTGGGACTAGCGGGAACCGAAGAGACCCAGTACTTC	CASSLGLAGTEETQYF
.	TRBJ2-7	.	TRBV24-1	TGTGCCACCAGTGAGACAGAAAACCGAGATGAGCAGTACTTC	CATSETENRDEQYF
TRBD1	TRBJ2-7	.	TRBV10-3	TGTGCCATCAGTGCCAAAGGACAGGACTACGAGCAGTACTTC	CAISAKGQDYEQYF
.	TRBJ1-4	.	TRBV9	TGTGCCAGCAGCGTAGGGAGGATGGACCGGGATGGAAAACTGTTTTTT	CASSVGRMDRDGKLFF
TRBD1	TRBJ2-5	.	TRBV6-5	TGTGCCAGCAGTGTGGACAGGGGAGAGACCCAGTACTTC	CASSVDRGETQYF
TRBD2	TRBJ2-3	.	TRBV4-2	TGTGCCAGCAGCCAGGGGACTAGCGGGGCCGCCTCTAGCACAGATACGCAGTATTTT	CASSQGTSGAASSTDTQYF
TRBD1	TRBJ1-2	once	TRBV20-1	TGCAGTGCTCGGGGACAGGGGGCTTCTAACTATGGCTACACCTTC	CSARGQGASNYGYTF
.	TRBJ2-7	.	TRBV15	TGTGCCACCAGCAGCCAGGGAAATCTAGACGAGCAGTACTTC	CATSSQGNLDEQYF
TRBD2	TRBJ2-3	.	TRBV3-1	TGTGCCAGCAGCCAAGTTGCGGGAGAAGTCTCAGATACGCAGTATTTT	CASSQVAGEVSDTQYF
.	TRBJ2-1	.	TRBV14	TGTGCCAGCAGTCGGAAGGCAACAGCAAAGGAGTTCTTC	CASSRKATAKEFF
.	TRBJ2-7	.	TRBV5-5	TGTGCCAGCAGCCCGTGGGGGCGAATTGGGCCTGACGAGCAGTACTTC	CASSPWGRIGPDEQYF
.	TRBJ2-5	few	TRBV20-1	TGCAGTGCTAGAGATCTTTCGCTTTCGGAGACCCAGTACTTC	CSARDLSLSETQYF
.	TRBJ2-5	.	TRBV20-1	TGCAGTGCAGCCGGGACACGGCAAGAGACCCAGTACTTC	CSAAGTRQETQYF
TRBD1	TRBJ1-2	many	TRBV20-1	TGCAGTGCTACCGGGACAGGCTATGGCTACACCTTC	CSATGTGYGYTF
TRBD2	TRBJ2-7	few	TRBV29-1	TGCAGCGTTTCCGGGTTCCAGACTAGCGGGTTGTACGAGCAGTACTTC	CSVSGFQTSGLYEQYF
TRBD2	TRBJ2-3	.	TRBV11-2	TGTGCCAGCAGCTTGGGGGGGAGAAGCAGCACAGATACGCAGTATTTT	CASSLGGRSSTDTQYF
.	TRBJ1-5	.	TRBV28	TGTGCCAGCAGTTATCGGCTTAGCAATCAGCCCCAGCATTTT	CASSYRLSNQPQHF
.	TRBJ1-5	few	TRBV6-5	TGTGCCAGCAGTTCCCTGGGGGGGCAGCCCCAGCATTTT	CASSSLGGQPQHF
TRBD2	TRBJ2-3	.	TRBV28	TGTGCCAGCAGTCCAAGTAGCGGGAGCGGCACAGATACGCGGTATTTT	CASSPSSGSGTDTRYF
TRBD1	TRBJ2-5	.	TRBV24-1	TGTGCCACCAGTGATTGGACAGGGGGCGCTGAGACCCAGTACTTC	CATSDWTGGAETQYF
.	TRBJ2-3	.	TRBV5-1	TGCGCCAGCAGCTCGTTTAACAGGGCTCAAACAGTAGATACGCAGTATTTT	CASSSFNRAQTVDTQYF
.	TRBJ2-3	.	TRBV20-1	TGCAGTGCTAGGGAATACAGGGCTAAACACACAGATACGCAGTATTTT	CSAREYRAKHTDTQYF
.	TRBJ2-7	few	TRBV6-1	TGTGCCAGCAGCTGGGAGGTGAAATACGAGCAGTACTTC	CASSWEVKYEQYF
.	TRBJ1-6	.	TRBV27	TGTGCCAGCAGTATGTCCCTCCGGGGATTTAATTCACCCCTCCACTTT	CASSMSLRGFNSPLHF
.	TRBJ1-6	.	TRBV20-1	TGCAGTGCTAGAGATACGTATAATTCACCCCTCCACTTT	CSARDTYNSPLHF
.	TRBJ1-3	.	TRBV7-9	TGTGCCAGCAGCTTAGGACCCGGACGACTCTCTGGAAACACCATATATTTT	CASSLGPGRLSGNTIYF
.	TRBJ2-6	.	TRBV28	TGTGCCAGCACTCCCTCGGGCAGGGCGATTCGCCCTGGGGCCAACGTCCTGACTTTC	CASTPSGRAIRPGANVLTF
.	TRBJ1-5	.	TRBV28	TGTGCCAGCAGTTTGTTTCAAAAGCACCAGCCCCAGCATTTT	CASSLFQKHQPQHF
TRBD2	TRBJ2-7	few	TRBV4-2	TGTGCCAGCAGCCTGACTAGCGGCAACGAGCAGTACTTC	CASSLTSGNEQYF
.	TRBJ2-7	.	TRBV10-2	TGCGCCAGCAGTGAGTTAACTAGGTTCTCACACGAGCAGTACTTC	CASSELTRFSHEQYF
.	TRBJ2-7	many	TRBV4-3	TGCGCCAGCAGCCAAACGGGCGGGGCCGAGCAGTACTTC	CASSQTGGAEQYF
TRBD2	TRBJ2-2	.	TRBV14	TGTGCCAGCAGCCTGGGACTAGCGATAACCGGCGGGGAGCTGTTTTTT	CASSLGLAITGGELFF
.	TRBJ2-1	.	TRBV7-3	TGTGCCAGCAGCTCAGGGGGAGGGCCGGATGAGCAGTTCTTC	CASSSGGGPDEQFF
.	TRBJ2-1	.	TRBV6-1	TGTGCCACAAAAGAAGGGGGTTCCTACAATGAGCAGTTCTTC	CATKEGGSYNEQFF
.	TRBJ1-2	.	TRBV5-1	TGCGCCAGCAGCGTGACGGGGGGAGGCGACTATGGCTACACCTTC	CASSVTGGGDYGYTF
.	TRBJ2-1	.	TRBV28	TGTGCCAGCACTGAAGGGACTCAGGCTTACAATGAGCAGTTCTTC	CASTEGTQAYNEQFF
TRBD1	TRBJ2-5	.	TRBV13	TGTGCCAGCAGCTTCCTCCCGGGACAGGATGGGGAGACCCAGTACTTC	CASSFLPGQDGETQYF
.	TRBJ2-2	.	TRBV7-2	TGTGCCAGCAGCGCCGGGACATCGAACACCGGGGAGCTGTTTTTT	CASSAGTSNTGELFF
.	TRBJ2-5	once	TRBV27	TGTGCCAGCAGTTTATCGAGCCTAGCGTGGCAAGAGACCCAGTACTTC	CASSLSSLAWQETQYF
.	TRBJ2-1	once	TRBV28	TGTGCCAGCGGCCCATTTAATGAGCAGTTCTTC	CASGPFNEQFF
TRBD2	TRBJ2-5	few	TRBV7-9	TGTGCCAGCAAGCGGGAGTTGGGGGAGACCCAGTACTTC	CASKRELGETQYF
.	TRBJ1-4	.	TRBV14	TGTGCCAGCAGCCCTTCTGGAAGGGGATGGTCTAATGAAAAACTGTTTTTT	CASSPSGRGWSNEKLFF